What follows are 20 T cell receptor beta chains derived from one specimen sequenced in a study of early T cells in non-severe SARS-CoV-2 infection. TCRdb processed the 5' RACE reads anew with MiXCR; each CDR3 protein has one entry. The top ten clones hold around 1.6% of a sample with more than 20,000 distinct CDR3 sequences, roughly 4% of them seen once. Source material: whole blood. These receptors all come from an adult who was a healthcare worker with PCR-confirmed SARS-CoV-2 infection or an uninfected control (not recorded which).

This clonotype was observed at least ten times. The chain combines TRBV11-2 with TRBJ2-1; 9 nucleotides match TRBD1. The trim removed 5 bases at V and 8 bases at J, leaving 7 bases unmatched. This CDR3 has 14 amino acids. Per germline, CDR1 SGHAT and CDR2 FQNNGV. CDR3 nucleotide sequence: TGTGCCAGCAGCGGGGGACAGGGATTGGATGAGCAGTTCTTC. It translates to CASSGGQGLDEQFF.

With respect to this clonotype: This CDR3 fails to terminate in the conserved phenylalanine or tryptophan, so it likely reflects a read error. This chain joins TRBV30 and TRBJ1-3; 8 bases are a match to TRBD1. Losses at the gene ends were 4 bases for V and 8 bases for J; bases not matched to a gene: 7. The germline V gene encodes CDR1 GTSNPN and CDR2 SVGIG (reference sequence). The CDR3 is made up of 13 amino acids. The CDR3 coding sequence is TGTGCCTGGAACCAGGACAGGGAAGACACCATATATCTT. This encodes CAWNQDREDTIYL.

In this sample, this clonotype turned up many times. V gene TRBV7-6 combines with J gene TRBJ2-3; 13 nucleotides line up with TRBD2. The CDR3 contains 16 residues. Germline V gene data show CDR1 as SGHVS and CDR2 as FNYEAQ. After removal of 5 bases from V and 1 base from J, the junction contained 3 bases not matched to a gene. DNA of the CDR3: TGTGCCAGCAGCCCAGGACTAGCGGGGGGCACAGATACGCAGTATTTT. Translating gives CASSPGLAGGTDTQYF.

To note about this clonotype: A much larger clone sits a single nucleotide away, making a read error possible. The V call is TRBV9, the J call TRBJ1-5; 7 bases match TRBD1. CDR1 SGDLS and CDR2 YYNGEE come from the germline V gene. The CDR3 runs 13 residues. The CDR3 DNA is TGTGCCAGCAGCAGACAGGGCGGGCAGCCCCAGAATTTT. The encoded protein is CASSRQGGQPQNF.

This clonotype has a handful of counts. The V call is TRBV5-1, the J call TRBJ1-1; D is perhaps TRBD1 (5 bases). The length of the CDR3 is 13 residues. Germline loops: CDR1 SGHRS, CDR2 YFSETQ. V was cut by 1 base and J by 4 bases, with 8 bases left in between. The CDR3 protein is CASSLNGGTEAFF. In DNA, the CDR3 is TGCGCCAGCAGCTTGAACGGGGGCACTGAAGCTTTCTTT.

This clonotype was counted ten times or more. The rearrangement uses TRBV5-8 and TRBJ2-3, with 12 positions matching TRBD2. Germline V lookup: CDR1 SGHTS, CDR2 YDEGEE. With 1 base clipped from V and 7 bases from J, the junction kept 7 bases outside the gene matches. This CDR3 has 16 residues. CDR3: CASSLPLAGGSHTQYF. DNA for the CDR3: TGTGCCAGCAGCTTGCCACTAGCGGGGGGTTCGCATACGCAGTATTTT.

This clonotype was observed many times. This sequence joins TRBV19 and TRBJ2-7, with D tentatively TRBD1 or TRBD2 (5 bases each). The V and J ends lost 6 bases and 2 bases respectively, with 14 bases between them. This CDR3 has 14 residues. Germline V CDR1 and CDR2: LNHDA, SQIVND (reference sequence). The CDR3, as DNA: TGTGCCAGTAGCCGGGCTGGGACCGCCTACGAGCAGTACTTC. Its translation is CASSRAGTAYEQYF.

This clonotype was counted at least ten times. The chain has TRBV3-1 and TRBJ2-7; the D gene is possibly TRBD1 (6 bases). Germline V gene sequence: CDR1 LGHDT, CDR2 YNNKEL (reference sequence). The CDR3 has 14 amino acids. The V and J ends lost 4 bases and 0 bases respectively, with 10 bases between them. In DNA form, the CDR3 reads TGTGCCAGCAGCCGAGGACAGCTCTCCTACGAGCAGTACTTC. Protein product: CASSRGQLSYEQYF.

The rearrangement uses TRBV3-1 and TRBJ2-7; D remains unclear. Germline assignment: CDR1 LGHDT and CDR2 YNNKEL (reference sequence). With 3 bases removed from V and 4 bases from J, the gap between germline ends came to 13 bases. This CDR3 has 14 amino acids. The CDR3 sequence: CASSHGSAGYEQYF. The DNA of the CDR3 is TGTGCCAGCAGCCATGGCTCCGCCGGGTACGAGCAGTACTTC.

At least ten counts were recorded for this clonotype. V usage is TRBV7-8 and J usage is TRBJ2-3; a possible D gene is TRBD1 (5 bases). CDR3 size: 15 residues. Germline-derived CDR1 and CDR2 are SGHVS and FQNEAQ. V dropped 4 bases and J dropped 3 bases, with 14 bases sitting between them. The CDR3 loop is CASSSPAKGTDTQYF. The DNA of the CDR3 is TGTGCCAGCAGCTCGCCGGCGAAGGGGACAGATACGCAGTATTTT.

The sample holds a few counts of this clonotype. The gene calls are TRBV11-2 and TRBJ2-2, with 10 bases fitting TRBD2. J was trimmed by 4 bases and V by 1 base; bases with no gene match: 3. Germline values: CDR1 SGHAT, CDR2 FQNNGV. This CDR3 is 16 amino acids long. The CDR3 protein is CASSLAAGGPTGELFF. The CDR3, as DNA: TGTGCCAGCAGCTTAGCAGCGGGGGGGCCCACCGGGGAGCTGTTTTTT.

Ten or more counts support this clonotype. The chain links TRBV10-3 to TRBJ2-2; D is undetermined. The ends were cut back, 7 bases at V and 7 bases at J, with 7 bases in the middle. CDR3 length: 11 amino acids. The germline CDR1 and CDR2 sequences are ENHRY and SYGVKD. The CDR3 coding sequence is TGTGCCATCACGGGCAACGGGGAGCTGTTTTTT. Its protein product is CAITGNGELFF.

This clonotype showed up just a few times. V usage is TRBV11-2 and J usage is TRBJ2-5; D possibly uses TRBD1 or TRBD2 (6 bases each). Per the germline V gene, CDR1 is SGHAT and CDR2 is FQNNGV. This CDR3 spans 14 amino acids. Trimming left V 2 bases short and J 2 bases short, with 9 bases between. The CDR3 protein is CASSLLGGQETQYF. CDR3 nucleotides: TGTGCCAGCAGCTTATTAGGGGGGCAAGAGACCCAGTACTTC.

This clonotype was detected many times. V usage is TRBV10-3 and J usage is TRBJ2-7; 8 bases align to TRBD1. Germline CDR1 ENHRY, CDR2 SYGVKD. The CDR3 totals 16 residues. V was pared by 6 bases and J by 4 bases, with 14 bases of the junction left unmatched. The CDR3 region has the DNA TGTGCCATCAGGCCGGGGACAGGTTTTGGGCGGTACGAGCAGTACTTC. It is translated as CAIRPGTGFGRYEQYF.

Judged by abundance, this clonotype is medium-sized. J is TRBJ2-7 and V is TRBV20-1; possible D gene TRBD1, 6 bases. Per the germline V gene, CDR1 is DFQATT and CDR2 is SNEGSKA (reference sequence). The CDR3 contains 13 residues. V lost 5 bases to trimming and J lost 0 bases, with 11 bases between them. CDR3 bases: TGCAGTGCTTTCGGACAGTCCTCCTACGAGCAGTACTTC. As protein: CSAFGQSSYEQYF.

This clonotype was seen repeatedly, ten times or more. The rearrangement links TRBV3-2 to TRBJ1-1; the D segment call TRBD1 is taken from the table without a DNA check. TRBV3-2 is labeled a pseudogene. There are 17 residues in the CDR3. CDR3 residues: CASSQVPSLLRGTEAFF. DNA of the CDR3: TGTGCCAGCAGCCAAGTCCCCTCTCTTCTTCGGGGCACTGAAGCTTTCTTT.

This clonotype was counted ten times or more. The rearrangement uses TRBV4-3 and TRBJ2-3, with TRBD2 matching 11 bases. Germline loops: CDR1 LGHNA, CDR2 YSLEER. The CDR3 length is 16 residues. Unmatched junction bases numbered 8, after V lost 3 bases and J lost 6 bases. The CDR3: CASSHGTSGFTDTQYF. The CDR3 DNA reads TGCGCCAGCAGCCATGGGACTAGCGGCTTTACGGATACGCAGTATTTT.

This clonotype was counted ten times or more. The V gene is TRBV2, the J gene TRBJ1-4; unclear D gene. Trimming removed 2 bases at V and 2 bases at J, with 9 bases between. The CDR3 loop spans 15 amino acids. Germline values: CDR1 SNHLY, CDR2 FYNNEI. As DNA, the CDR3 is TGTGCCAGCAGTGAATGGGCGGATACTAATGAAAAACTGTTTTTT. Its translation: CASSEWADTNEKLFF.

This clonotype occurred many times. V gene TRBV6-1 combines with J gene TRBJ2-7, with D perhaps TRBD1 (6 bases). The CDR3 sequence is 15 residues long. V was trimmed by 3 bases and J by 2 bases, leaving 14 bases between them. CDR1 and CDR2 (germline): MNHNS, SASEGT. The CDR3 DNA follows: TGTGCCAGCAGTGATTCACAGGGTCCCCCCTACGAGCAGTACTTC. It yields the protein CASSDSQGPPYEQYF.

This chain connects TRBV6-6 to TRBJ1-2; the D is unclear. Germline V gene data show CDR1 as MNHNY and CDR2 as SVGAGI (reference sequence). CDR3 length equals 17 residues. Deletions cut 0 bases from V and 0 bases from J, with 14 bases between. The CDR3 protein is CASSYSVPGFPNYGYTF. The CDR3 region has the DNA TGTGCCAGCAGTTACTCGGTCCCGGGATTCCCTAACTATGGCTACACCTTC.